This T cell receptor beta chain was observed in a study of beta chain features in type 1 diabetes. With regard to this clone: Its antigen is still unknown.

Germline loops: CDR1 SGHDT, CDR2 YYEEEE. CDR3 length equals 15 residues. V lost 2 bases and J 7 bases, leaving 19 bases between the germline ends. Study-wide findings and caveats: Any role of HLA type in TCRB rearrangement remained unresolved here. Using cDNA template may skew counts toward highly expressing activated cells.

Reverse transcription of all isolated RNA meant that expressed TCRB transcripts were sequenced. Using immunoSEQ multiplex PCR, the repertoire was profiled, and TCRdb retains in-frame clones only, with some absent. This sample has about 620,000 clones, with about 16% found just once. Each sorted fraction was over 98% pure. This receptor was identified in a man between 18 and 29 years old in good health. This chain joins TRBV5-6 and TRBJ2-7; possibly TRBD1 for D (6 bases). The source material was naive CD4+ T cells from blood. The CDR3 DNA follows: TGTGCCAGCAGCTTACGTGTTACAGGGAGTCGGGAGCAGTACTTC. Translated, it gives CASSLRVTGSREQYF.